This T cell receptor (beta chain) was documented in a study of blood T cell repertoires in COVID-19. Turning to the study itself: The United States, Italy and Spain provided the acute and convalescent COVID-19 samples. PBMCs, B-cell-depleted T cells, or T cells provided the cDNA or gDNA that made up the material.

Some clones are missing from TCRdb's copy, which holds only in-frame ones; the method was immunoSEQ multiplex PCR. The table lists around 12,000 clones, about 89% of them singletons. The CDR3 has 13 amino acids. V lost 4 bases, J lost 5 bases, and 11 bases lay in between. The germline gives CDR1 SGHRS, CDR2 YFSETQ. The specimen was peripheral blood. V is TRBV5-1 and J is TRBJ2-3, with D possibly being TRBD2 (5 bases). The origin of this receptor is a woman aged 55-69 years with active COVID-19. The CDR3 is CASSPGLIDTQYF. The CDR3 DNA reads TGCGCCAGCAGCCCTGGACTGATAGATACGCAGTATTTT.